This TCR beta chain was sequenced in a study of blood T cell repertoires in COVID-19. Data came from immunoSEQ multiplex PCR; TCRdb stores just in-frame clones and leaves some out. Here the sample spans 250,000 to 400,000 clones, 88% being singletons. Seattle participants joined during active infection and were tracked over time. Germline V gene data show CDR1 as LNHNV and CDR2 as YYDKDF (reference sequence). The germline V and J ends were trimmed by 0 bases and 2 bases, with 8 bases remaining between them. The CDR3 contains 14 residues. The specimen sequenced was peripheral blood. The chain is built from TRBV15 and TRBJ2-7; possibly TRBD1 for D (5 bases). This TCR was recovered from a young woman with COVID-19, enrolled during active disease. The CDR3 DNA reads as TGTGCCACCAGCAGAGATCGACAGACCTACGAGCAGTACTTC. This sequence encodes CATSRDRQTYEQYF.